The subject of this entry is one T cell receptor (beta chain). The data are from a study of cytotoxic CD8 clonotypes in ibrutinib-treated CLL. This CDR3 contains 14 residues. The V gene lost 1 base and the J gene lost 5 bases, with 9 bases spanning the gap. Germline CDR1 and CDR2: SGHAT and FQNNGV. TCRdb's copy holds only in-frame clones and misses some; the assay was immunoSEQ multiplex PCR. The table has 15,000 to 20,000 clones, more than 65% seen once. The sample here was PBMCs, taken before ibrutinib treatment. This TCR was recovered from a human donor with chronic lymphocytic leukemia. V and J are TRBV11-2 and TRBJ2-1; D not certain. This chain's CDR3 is CASSLGVSHNEQFF. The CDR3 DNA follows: TGTGCCAGCAGCTTAGGAGTATCCCACAATGAGCAGTTCTTC.